This T cell receptor beta chain was found in a study of blood T cell repertoires in COVID-19. In the original processing: Reference gene primer amplification in the assay estimated nucleated cell counts. Repertoires were generated with immunoSEQ multiplex PCR, while TCRdb's copy carries only in-frame clones and drops some. V and J calls plus clone size are reproduced from that table; the DNA served to infer D and trimming. The sample lists 200,000 to 300,000 clones, 85% to 90% occurring once. This CDR3 has 12 amino acids. Germline CDR1 is SGHNT and CDR2 is YYREEE (reference sequence). Between the trimmed V and J ends, which lost 1 base and 5 bases, there was a span of 6 bases.

This chain joins TRBV5-4 and TRBJ1-1; weak D call: TRBD1 (6 bases). Sequencing input: peripheral blood. The TCR comes from a woman aged 40 to 50 with acute or convalescent COVID-19. CDR3: CASSLTGTEAFF. The CDR3 DNA reads TGTGCCAGCAGCTTGACAGGGACTGAAGCTTTCTTT.